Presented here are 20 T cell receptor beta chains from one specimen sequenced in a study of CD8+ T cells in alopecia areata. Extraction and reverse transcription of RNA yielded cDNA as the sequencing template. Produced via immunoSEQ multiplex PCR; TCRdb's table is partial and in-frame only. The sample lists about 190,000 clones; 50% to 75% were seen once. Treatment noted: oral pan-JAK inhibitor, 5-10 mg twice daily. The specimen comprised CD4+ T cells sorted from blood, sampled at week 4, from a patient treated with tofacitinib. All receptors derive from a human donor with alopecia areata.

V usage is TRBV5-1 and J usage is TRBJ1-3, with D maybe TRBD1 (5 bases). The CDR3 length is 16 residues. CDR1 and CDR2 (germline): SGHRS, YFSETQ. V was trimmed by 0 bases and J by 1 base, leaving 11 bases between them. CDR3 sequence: CASSLVGVSSGNTIYF. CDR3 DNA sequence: TGCGCCAGCAGCTTGGTGGGGGTGAGTTCTGGAAACACCATATATTTT.

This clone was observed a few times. DNA for the CDR3: TGCAGCTTCTCAGCCCACGAGCAGTACTTC. Protein sequence: CSFSAHEQYF. V is TRBV29-1 and J is TRBJ2-7; no clear D gene. The ends were cut back, 8 bases at V and 5 bases at J, with 10 bases in the middle. This CDR3 comprises 10 residues. CDR1 is SQVTM, CDR2 ANQGSEA, per germline.

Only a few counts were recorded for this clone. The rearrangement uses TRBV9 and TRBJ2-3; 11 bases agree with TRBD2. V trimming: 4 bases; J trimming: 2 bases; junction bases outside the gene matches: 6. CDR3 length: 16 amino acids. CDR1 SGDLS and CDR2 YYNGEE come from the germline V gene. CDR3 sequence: CASSFTGLAVTDTQYF. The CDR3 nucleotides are TGTGCCAGCAGCTTCACGGGACTAGCGGTCACAGATACGCAGTATTTT.

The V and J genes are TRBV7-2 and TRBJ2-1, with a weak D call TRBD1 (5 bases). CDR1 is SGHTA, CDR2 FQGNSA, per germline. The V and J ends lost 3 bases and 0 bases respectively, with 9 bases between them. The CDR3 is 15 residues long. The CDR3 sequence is CASSFRASSYNEQFF. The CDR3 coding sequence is TGTGCCAGCAGCTTCAGGGCTAGCTCCTACAATGAGCAGTTCTTC.

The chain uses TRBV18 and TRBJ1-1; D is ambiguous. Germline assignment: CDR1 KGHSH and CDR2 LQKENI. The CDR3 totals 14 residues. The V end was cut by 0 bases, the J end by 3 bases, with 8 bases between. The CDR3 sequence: CASSPPSEDTEAFF. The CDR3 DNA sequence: TGTGCCAGCTCACCACCGTCGGAGGACACTGAAGCTTTCTTT.

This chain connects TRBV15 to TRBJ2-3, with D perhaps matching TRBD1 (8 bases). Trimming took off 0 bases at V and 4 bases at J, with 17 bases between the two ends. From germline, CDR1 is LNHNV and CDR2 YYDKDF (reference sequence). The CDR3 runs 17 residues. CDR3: CATSRDRGAGGADTQYF. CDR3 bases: TGTGCCACCAGCAGAGATCGGGGGGCAGGGGGCGCAGATACGCAGTATTTT.

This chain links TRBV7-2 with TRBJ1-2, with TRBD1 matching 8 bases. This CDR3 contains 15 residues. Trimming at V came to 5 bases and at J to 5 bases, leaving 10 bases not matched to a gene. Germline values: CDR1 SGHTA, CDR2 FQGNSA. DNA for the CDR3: TGTGCCAGCAGCCTCCTGCTACAGGGGGGGTATGGCTACACCTTC. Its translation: CASSLLLQGGYGYTF.

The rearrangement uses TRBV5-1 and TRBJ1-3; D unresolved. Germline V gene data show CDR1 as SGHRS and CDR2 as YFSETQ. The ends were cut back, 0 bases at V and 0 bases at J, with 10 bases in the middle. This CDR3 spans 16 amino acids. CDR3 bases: TGCGCCAGCAGCTTGGCTAGGACGGACTCTGGAAACACCATATATTTT. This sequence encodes CASSLARTDSGNTIYF.

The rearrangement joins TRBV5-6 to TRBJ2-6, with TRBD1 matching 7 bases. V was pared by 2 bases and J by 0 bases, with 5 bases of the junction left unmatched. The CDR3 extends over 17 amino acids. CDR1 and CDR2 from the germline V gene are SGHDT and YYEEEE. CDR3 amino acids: CASSLDRDSSGANVLTF. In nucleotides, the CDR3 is TGTGCCAGCAGCTTAGACAGGGACAGCTCTGGGGCCAACGTCCTGACTTTC.

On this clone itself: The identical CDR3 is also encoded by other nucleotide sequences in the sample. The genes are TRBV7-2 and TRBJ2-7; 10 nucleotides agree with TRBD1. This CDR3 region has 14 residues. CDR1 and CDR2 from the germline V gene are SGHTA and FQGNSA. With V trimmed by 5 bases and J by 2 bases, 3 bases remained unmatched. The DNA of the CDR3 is TGTGCCAGCAGCCGGGGACAGGGGCCCTACGAGCAGTACTTC. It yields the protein CASSRGQGPYEQYF.

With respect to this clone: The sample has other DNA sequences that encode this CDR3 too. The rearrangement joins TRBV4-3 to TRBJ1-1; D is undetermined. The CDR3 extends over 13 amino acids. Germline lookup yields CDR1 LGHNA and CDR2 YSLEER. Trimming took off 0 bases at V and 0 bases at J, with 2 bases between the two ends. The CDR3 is CASSQEMNTEAFF. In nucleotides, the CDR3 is TGCGCCAGCAGCCAAGAGATGAACACTGAAGCTTTCTTT.

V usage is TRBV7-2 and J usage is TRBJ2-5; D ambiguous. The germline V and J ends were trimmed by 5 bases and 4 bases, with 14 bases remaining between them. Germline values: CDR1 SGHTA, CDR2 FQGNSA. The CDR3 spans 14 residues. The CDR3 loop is CASSLAAFGETQYF. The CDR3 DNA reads TGTGCCAGCAGCCTGGCCGCTTTTGGAGAGACCCAGTACTTC.

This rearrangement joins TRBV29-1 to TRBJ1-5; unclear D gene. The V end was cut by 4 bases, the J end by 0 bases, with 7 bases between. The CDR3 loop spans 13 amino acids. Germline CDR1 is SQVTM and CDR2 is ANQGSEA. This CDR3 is CSVVEDSNQPQHF. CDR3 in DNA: TGCAGCGTTGTCGAGGATAGCAATCAGCCCCAGCATTTT.

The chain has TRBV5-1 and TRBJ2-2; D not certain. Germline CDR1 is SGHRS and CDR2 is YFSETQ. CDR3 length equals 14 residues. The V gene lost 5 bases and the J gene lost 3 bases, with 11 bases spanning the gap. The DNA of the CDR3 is TGCGCCAGCAGGTCCGGGTTATACACCGGGGAGCTGTTTTTT. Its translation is CASRSGLYTGELFF.

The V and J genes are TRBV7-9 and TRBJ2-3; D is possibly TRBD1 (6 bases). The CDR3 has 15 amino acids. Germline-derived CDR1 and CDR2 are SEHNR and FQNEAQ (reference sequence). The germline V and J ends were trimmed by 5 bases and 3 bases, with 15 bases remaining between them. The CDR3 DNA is TGTGCCAGCAGCCGAGGACAGTCGTTTACAGATACGCAGTATTTT. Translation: CASSRGQSFTDTQYF.

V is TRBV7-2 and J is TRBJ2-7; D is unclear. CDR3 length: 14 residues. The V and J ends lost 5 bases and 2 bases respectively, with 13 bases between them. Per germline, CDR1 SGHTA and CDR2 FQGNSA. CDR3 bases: TGTGCCAGCAGCCCGTGGCGTAGGACCTACGAGCAGTACTTC. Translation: CASSPWRRTYEQYF.

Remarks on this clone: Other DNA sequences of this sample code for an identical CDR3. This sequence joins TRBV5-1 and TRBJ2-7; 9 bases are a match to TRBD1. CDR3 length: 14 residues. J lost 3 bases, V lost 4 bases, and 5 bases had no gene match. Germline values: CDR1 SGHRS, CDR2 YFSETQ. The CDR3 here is CASSLAGQGYEQYF. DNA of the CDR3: TGCGCCAGCAGCCTCGCGGGACAGGGCTACGAGCAGTACTTC. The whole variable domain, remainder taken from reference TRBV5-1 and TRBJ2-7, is KAGVTQTPRYLIKTRGQQVTLSCSPISGHRSVSWYQQTPGQGLQFLFEYFSETQRNKGNFPGRFSGRQFSNSRSEMNVSTLELGDSALYLCASSLAGQGYEQYFGPGTRLTVT.

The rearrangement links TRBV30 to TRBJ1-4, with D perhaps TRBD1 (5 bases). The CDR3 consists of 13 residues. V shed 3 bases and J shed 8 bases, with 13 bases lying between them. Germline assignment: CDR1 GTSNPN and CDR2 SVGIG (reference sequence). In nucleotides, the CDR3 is TGTGCCTGGAGCCCAGGGATCCGAGAAAAACTGTTTTTT. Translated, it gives CAWSPGIREKLFF.

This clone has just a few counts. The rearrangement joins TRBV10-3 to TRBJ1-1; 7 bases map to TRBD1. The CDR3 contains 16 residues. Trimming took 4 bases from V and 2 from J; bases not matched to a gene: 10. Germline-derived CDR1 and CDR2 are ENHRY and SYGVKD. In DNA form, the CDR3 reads TGTGCCATCAGTGGGGGTGGAGGGGGCCGAAACACTGAAGCTTTCTTT. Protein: CAISGGGGGRNTEAFF.

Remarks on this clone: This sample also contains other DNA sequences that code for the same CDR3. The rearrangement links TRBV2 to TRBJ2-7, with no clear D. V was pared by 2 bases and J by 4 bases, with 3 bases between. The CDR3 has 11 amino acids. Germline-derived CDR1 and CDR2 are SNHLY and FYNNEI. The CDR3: CASSERYEQYF. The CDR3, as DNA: TGTGCCAGCAGTGAACGGTACGAGCAGTACTTC.